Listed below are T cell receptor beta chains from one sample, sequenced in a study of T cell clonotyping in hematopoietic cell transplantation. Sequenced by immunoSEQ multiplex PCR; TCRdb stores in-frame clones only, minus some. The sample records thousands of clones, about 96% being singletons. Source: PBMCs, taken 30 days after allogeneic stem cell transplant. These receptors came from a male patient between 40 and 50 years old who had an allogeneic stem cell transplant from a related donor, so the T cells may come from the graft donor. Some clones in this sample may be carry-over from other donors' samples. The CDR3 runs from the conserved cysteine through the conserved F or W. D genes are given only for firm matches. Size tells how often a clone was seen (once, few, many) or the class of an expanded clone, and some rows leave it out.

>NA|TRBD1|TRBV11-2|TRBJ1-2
TGTGCCAGCAGCTTAGAGCCTGGACAGGGGCATACCTTC
CASSLEPGQGHTF
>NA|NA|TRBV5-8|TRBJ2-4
TGTGCCAGCAGAATAGCCGGGCCCTCAAAAAACATTCAGTACTTC
CASRIAGPSKNIQYF
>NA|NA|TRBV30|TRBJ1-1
TGTGCCTGGAGTGTAGGAGGGCAACTGAACACTGAAGCTTTCTTT
CAWSVGGQLNTEAFF
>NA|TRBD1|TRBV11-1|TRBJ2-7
TGTGCCAGCAGCTTAGCGCGGGGGACAGGGGGTTCCTACGAGCAGTACTTC
CASSLARGTGGSYEQYF
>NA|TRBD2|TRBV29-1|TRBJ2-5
TGCAGCGTCGTTCTAGCGGGGGGCCTCCAAGAGACCCAGTACTTC
CSVVLAGGLQETQYF
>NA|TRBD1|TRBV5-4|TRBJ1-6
TGTGCCAGCAGCAAGGGACAGGAAAGTAATTCACCCCTCCACTTT
CASSKGQESNSPLHF
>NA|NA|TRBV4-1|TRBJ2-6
TGCGCCAGCAGCCCCCGACAGGACCCTGGGGCCAACGTCCTGACTTTC
CASSPRQDPGANVLTF
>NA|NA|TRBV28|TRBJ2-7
TGTGCCAGCAGTCTCGTTGGGGCGAGGCAGTACTTC
CASSLVGARQYF
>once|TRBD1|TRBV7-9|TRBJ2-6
TGTGCCAGCAGCACGGGACAGGGGAGTTCTGGGGCCAACGTCCTGACTTTC
CASSTGQGSSGANVLTF
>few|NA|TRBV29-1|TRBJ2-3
TGCAGCGGCCAGGGCCCTACGCAGTATTTT
CSGQGPTQYF
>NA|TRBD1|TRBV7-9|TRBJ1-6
TGTGCCAGCAGTGCGACAGGGAGTTTTGGTTCACCCCTCCACTTT
CASSATGSFGSPLHF
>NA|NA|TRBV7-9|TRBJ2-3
TGTGCCAGCAGCTCCCGGAGTCAGGGCGTAATTAGCACAGATACGCAGTATTTT
CASSSRSQGVISTDTQYF
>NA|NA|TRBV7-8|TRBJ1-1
TGTGCCAGCGCCGCCCGGTCTCGAGTCGAAAAAGCTTTCTTT
CASAARSRVEKAFF
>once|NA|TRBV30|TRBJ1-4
TGTGCCTGGAGTGCTCTAGGTGAAAAACTGTTTTTT
CAWSALGEKLFF
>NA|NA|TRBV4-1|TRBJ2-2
TGCGCCAGCAGCCAAGTGGGATTACAGGGATACACCGGGGAGCTGTTTTTT
CASSQVGLQGYTGELFF
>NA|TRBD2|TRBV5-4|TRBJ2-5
TGTGCCAGCAGCGTGACTAGCGGGAGGCGGGAGACCCAGTACTTC
CASSVTSGRRETQYF
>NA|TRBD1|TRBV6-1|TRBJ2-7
TGTGCCAGCAGTCGAACAGGGGGCCTCTCCTACGAGCAGTACTTC
CASSRTGGLSYEQYF
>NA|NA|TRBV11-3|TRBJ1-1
TGTGCCAGCAGCTTATTTTTAGGGGCCGGGACTGAAGCTTTCTTT
CASSLFLGAGTEAFF
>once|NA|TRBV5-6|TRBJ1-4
TGTGCCAGCAGCTCCTTTCGGACTTCGGCTAATGAAAAACTGTTTTTT
CASSSFRTSANEKLFF
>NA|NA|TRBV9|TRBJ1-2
TGTGCCAGCAGCGTAGCGGCTTTCTCCAAAACCTTC
CASSVAAFSKTF
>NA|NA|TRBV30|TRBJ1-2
TGTGCCTGGAGGTGGGGCCGCGTACCCTGGGGTGGCTACACCTTC
CAWRWGRVPWGGYTF
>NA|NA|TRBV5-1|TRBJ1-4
TGCGCCAGCAGCTTCGGGAGGGTAGCGGCTAATGAAAAACTGTTTTTT
CASSFGRVAANEKLFF
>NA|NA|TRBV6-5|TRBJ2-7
TGTGCCAGCATCTCACGCGTAGGGGAGCAGTACTTC
CASISRVGEQYF
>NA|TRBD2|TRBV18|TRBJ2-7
TGTGCCAGCTCACCGTATAGCGGGGGGACCTACGAGCAGTACTTC
CASSPYSGGTYEQYF
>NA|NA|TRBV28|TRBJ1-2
TGTGCCAGCAGTCCATCGGGGCAAAACTATGGCTACACCTTC
CASSPSGQNYGYTF
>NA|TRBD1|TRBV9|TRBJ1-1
TGTGCCAGCAGCCCTTTGGGACAGGCCCCCACTGAAGCTTTCTTT
CASSPLGQAPTEAFF
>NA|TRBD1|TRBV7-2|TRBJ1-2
TGTGCCAGCAGCTCCCTAGGGACAGGGTACAACTATGGCTACACCTTC
CASSSLGTGYNYGYTF
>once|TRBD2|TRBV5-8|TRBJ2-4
TGTGCCAGCGGGACGGGGGGACTAGCCAAAAACATTCAGTACTTC
CASGTGGLAKNIQYF
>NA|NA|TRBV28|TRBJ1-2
TGTGCCAGCAGTACCTCGGGGGGTAACTATGGCTACACCTTC
CASSTSGGNYGYTF
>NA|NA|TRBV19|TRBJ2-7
TGTGCCAGTAGTCGCCACTCGACCCTCTACGAGCAGTACTTC
CASSRHSTLYEQYF
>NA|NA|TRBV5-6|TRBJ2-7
TGTGCCAGCAGCTTGACAGGGTACTCCTACGAGCAGTACTTC
CASSLTGYSYEQYF
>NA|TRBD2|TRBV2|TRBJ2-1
TGTGCCAGCAGTGGAAGCGGGGCGTACAATGAGCAGTTCTTC
CASSGSGAYNEQFF
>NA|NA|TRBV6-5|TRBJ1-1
TGTGCCAGCAGTTACCGTCAGTTGAACACTGAAGCTTTCTTT
CASSYRQLNTEAFF
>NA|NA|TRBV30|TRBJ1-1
TGTGCCTGGAGTGTACGCAGGGTGGGTGAAGCTTTCTTT
CAWSVRRVGEAFF
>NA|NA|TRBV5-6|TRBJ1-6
TGTGCCAGCAGCTTGGAACAGACCCACCGTAATTCACCCCTCCACTTT
CASSLEQTHRNSPLHF
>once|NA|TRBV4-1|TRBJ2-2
TGCGCCAGCAGCCACAACAAAGCGAACACCGGGGAGCTGTTTTTT
CASSHNKANTGELFF
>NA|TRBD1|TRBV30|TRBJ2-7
TGTGCCTGGAGTGGGTGGGACAGGGATAACGAGCAGTACTTC
CAWSGWDRDNEQYF
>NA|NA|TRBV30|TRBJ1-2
TGTGCCTGGAGTGTATACCGGCTCGAGATTACGAGCTATGGCTACACCTTC
CAWSVYRLEITSYGYTF
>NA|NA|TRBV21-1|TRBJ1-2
TGTGCCAGCAGCAAAGGCACGGGATGGCGGCGGGACTATGGCTACACCTTC
CASSKGTGWRRDYGYTF
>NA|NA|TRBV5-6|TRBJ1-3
TGTGCCAGCAGCCCCCTGGGGGGGCTGTCTGGAAACACCATATATTTT
CASSPLGGLSGNTIYF
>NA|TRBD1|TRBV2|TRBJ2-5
TGTGCCAGCAGTCCCCGGGGGACAGGGAAGGGGACCCAGTACTTC
CASSPRGTGKGTQYF
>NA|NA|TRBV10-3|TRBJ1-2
TGTGCCATCAGTGAGTCAGGGGATCGGAACTATGGCTACACCTTC
CAISESGDRNYGYTF
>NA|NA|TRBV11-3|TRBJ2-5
TGTGCCAGCAGCTTAGGGTCCGGGGGAGAGACCCAGTACTTC
CASSLGSGGETQYF
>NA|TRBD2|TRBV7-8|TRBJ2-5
TGTGCCAGCAGCTTAGGCGGGGGGGCCGAGACCCAGTACTTC
CASSLGGGAETQYF
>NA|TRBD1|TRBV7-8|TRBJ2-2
TGTGCCAGCAGCTTAACAGGGGCGAACACCGGGGAGCTGTTTTTT
CASSLTGANTGELFF
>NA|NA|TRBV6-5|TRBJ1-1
TGTGCCAGCAGCCCTACTACAGCGAACACTGAAGCTTTCTTT
CASSPTTANTEAFF
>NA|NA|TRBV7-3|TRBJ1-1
TGTGCCAGCAGCTCAACACAGGGAACTGAAGCTTTCTTT
CASSSTQGTEAFF
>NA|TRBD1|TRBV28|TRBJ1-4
TGTGCCAGCAGTTCCCCCCGGGACAGGGGGCCGGGTAATGAAAAACTGTTTTTT
CASSSPRDRGPGNEKLFF
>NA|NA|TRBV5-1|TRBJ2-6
TGCGCCAGCAGCTTGGGTCTGGGCTCTGGGGCCAACGTCCTGACTTTC
CASSLGLGSGANVLTF
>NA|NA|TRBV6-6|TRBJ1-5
TGTGCCAGCACCTTCGAACTGGGCAATCAGCCCCAGCATTTT
CASTFELGNQPQHF
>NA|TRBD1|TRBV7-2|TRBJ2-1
TGTGCCAGCAGCTTAGTAGGGGGCCTCTCCTACAATGAGCAGTTCTTC
CASSLVGGLSYNEQFF
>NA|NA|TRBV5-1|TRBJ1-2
TGCGCCAGCAAAGGGTTAGTGTTAGGCTACACCTTC
CASKGLVLGYTF